This T cell receptor beta chain was obtained from a study of PD-L1 blockade in urothelial cancer (dated by TCRdb to the late 2010s). Regarding the research as a whole: All patients started therapy around 2014 and received atezolizumab 1,200 mg intravenously every 3 weeks. About 90% of the 29 patients were identified as males with urothelial cancer of bladder origin, and a prior smoking history was reported by 18 of 29 patients. An ECOG performance status of 0 or 1 was recorded for the patients, and 0 to 3 prior chemotherapy regimens had been received by the patients. Blood samples were analyzed at 3 weeks after treatment start (second dose) and at 6 weeks after treatment start. Blood samples gave a median of around 140,000 T cells and approximately 85,000 unique TCRs, with a median clonality of roughly 0.081. An exploratory multi-omic analysis was conducted of the somatic, immune and clinical correlates of response to PD-L1 blockade with atezolizumab in urothelial cancer. Pretreatment tumor samples, along with matched peripheral blood collected serially before and after atezolizumab treatment, underwent TCR sequencing. Durable clinical benefit was defined as progression-free survival longer than 6 months, and TCR features were also tested against progression-free and overall survival. In the same patients, whole exome sequencing and RNA sequencing of pretreatment tumors were performed in addition to TCR sequencing. About 10 patients achieved durable clinical benefit and 15 to 20 did not. Some 29 patients had pretreatment blood TCR-seq, 24 had at least one posttreatment blood collection, and 24 had tumor TCR-seq. What the study reported, not specific to this receptor: Because the sample size was small (n ≈ 31) and many of the analyses were exploratory, the results are meant to be hypothesis-generating. A pretreatment peripheral blood TCR clonality below the median was linked to improved progression-free and overall survival. Greater expansion of tumor-associated TCR clones in peripheral blood 3 weeks after the start of treatment was observed in patients with durable benefit (n ≈ 22, p = 0.022).

The sample's time point label is to be understood as: pretreatment peripheral blood. The cohort included some 30 patients with locally advanced or metastatic urothelial carcinoma who were treated at Memorial Sloan Kettering on a trial protocol. Peripheral blood mononuclear cells were collected from each patient pretreatment and during treatment, giving between 1 and 8 total time points per patient. The Qiagen DNeasy Blood extraction kit was used to purify genomic DNA from total PBMCs and from tumor samples. PBMCs were collected pretreatment and during treatment, and were isolated and stored as previously described. This clone was recorded a few times. No cognate antigen has been identified for it. Base-call qualities are not available, and no considerably larger clone is one nucleotide away. The germline V gene supplies CDR1 MNHEY and CDR2 SVGAGI. V is reduced by 7 bases and J by 0 bases, leaving a spacing of 11 bases between them. The CDR3 holds 14 amino acids from the cysteine to the phenylalanine. Just the 42-base CDR3 DNA is kept, in frame starting at base 1.

Each PCR received spiked-in synthetic TCR analog templates so that absolute template abundance could be estimated from read counts. The immunoSEQ assay was used to amplify TCRbeta CDR3 regions from genomic DNA with bias-controlled V and J gene primers. Rearranged TCRbeta segments were sequenced at approximately 20X coverage. On the study's bioinformatics: Clustering was used to correct sequencing errors, and CDR3s were annotated against IMGT to assign V, D and J genes. Downstream analyses used only productive TCRbeta rearrangements and left out out-of-frame or stop-codon sequences. Clonality was calculated as one minus the Shannon entropy normalized by the log of the number of unique productive sequences. Clones differing between time points or between blood and tumor were identified by Fisher's exact test with Benjamini-Hochberg correction at adjusted p below 0.01. The table was pulled from immuneACCESS by TCRdb, which kept in-frame rearrangements only. Such tables lose some clones; where checked, under half of the loss comes from unresolved V genes, and the rest has no known cause. That table furnishes V, J and clone size, whereas the DNA furnished D and trimming. This sample is represented by approximately 52,000 clones; around 74% of them were singletons. Together, the top ten hold roughly 4% of the sample.

This receptor was identified in a man aged 70 or older with urothelial cancer. Recombination connected TRBV6-5 to TRBJ2-3; TRBD2 is a weak D gene call, 5 bases matching. This specimen was PBMCs, taken around atezolizumab (anti-PD-L1) treatment. The nucleotide sequence is given as TGTGCCAGCAAAGAGGGTTGGAGCACAGATACGCAGTATTTT. It specifies CASKEGWSTDTQYF.